Following are 29 T cell receptor beta chains from one sample sequenced in a study of blood T cell repertoires in COVID-19. Sequencing was performed with immunoSEQ multiplex PCR; in TCRdb, only in-frame clones are kept and a portion is missing. Here the sample spans some 200,000 clones, 80% to 90% being singletons. The sequencing input was peripheral blood. These receptors were collected from a man aged 25 to 40 with active or convalescent COVID-19.

J is TRBJ2-3 and V is TRBV6-1, with 12 positions matching TRBD2. Germline CDR1 reads MNHNS; CDR2 reads SASEGT. V was clipped by 1 base and J by 4 bases; unmatched bases: 9. This CDR3 is built from 18 residues. The CDR3 DNA reads as TGTGCCAGCAGTGAAGTGGCTAGCGGGGGGGCCGGTCCAGATACGCAGTATTTT. Amino acids: CASSEVASGGAGPDTQYF.

The rearrangement uses TRBV6-1 and TRBJ1-5; 7 nucleotides agree with TRBD1. Germline V gene lookup returns CDR1 MNHNS and CDR2 SASEGT. The CDR3 extends over 16 amino acids. The V segment lost 2 bases and the J segment 1 base; nucleotides outside the gene matches: 5. The CDR3 sequence: CASSEMGQLSNQPQHF. CDR3 sequence (DNA): TGTGCCAGCAGTGAAATGGGACAGCTCAGCAATCAGCCCCAGCATTTT.

V usage is TRBV19 and J usage is TRBJ1-2; maybe TRBD1 (5 bases). V gave up 6 bases and J gave up 8 bases, with 13 bases separating them. The CDR3 is 12 amino acids. Germline CDR1 is LNHDA and CDR2 is SQIVND (reference sequence). DNA of the CDR3: TGTGCCAGTAGCCCCCAGGGAGGAGGCTACACCTTC. Its translation: CASSPQGGGYTF. The full variable domain, in which reference TRBV19 and TRBJ1-2 provide the parts outside the CDR3, is DGGITQSPKYLFRKEGQNVTLSCEQNLNHDAMYWYRQDPGQGLRLIYYSQIVNDFQKGDIAEGYSVSREKKESFPLTVTSAQKNPTAFYLCASSPQGGGYTFGSGTRLTVV.

This clone appeared a few times. CDR3 loop: CASSLRVSHYEQYV. The CDR3 bases are TGTGCCAGCAGTTTGAGGGTGTCACACTACGAGCAGTACGTC. The chain couples TRBV27 to TRBJ2-7, with TRBD2 as a possible D gene (5 bases). The germline CDR1 and CDR2 sequences are MNHEY and SMNVEV (reference sequence). CDR3 length: 14 residues. Trimming took 3 bases from V and 3 from J, leaving 12 bases between them.

The chain employs TRBV6-5 and TRBJ1-1, with D possibly being TRBD1 (5 bases). CDR1 is MNHEY, CDR2 SVGAGI, per germline. The CDR3 length is 12 residues. Trimming removed 7 bases at V and 4 bases at J, with 10 bases between. This CDR3 reads CASTGGSTEAFF. The CDR3 DNA is TGTGCCAGCACCGGGGGGAGCACTGAAGCTTTCTTT.

This clone was picked up one time. The V call is TRBV3-1 (or the pseudogene TRBV3-2), the J call TRBJ2-1; 10 nucleotides line up with TRBD2. This CDR3 has 16 amino acids. Germline V CDR1 and CDR2: LGHDT, YNNKEL (reference sequence). V shed 4 bases and J 0 bases; nucleotides not matched to a gene: 3. CDR3: CASSRGTSVSYNEQFF. Here the CDR3 DNA reads TGTGCCAGCAGCCGCGGGACTAGCGTCTCCTACAATGAGCAGTTCTTC.

The rearrangement joins TRBV6-4 to TRBJ1-2; 7 nucleotides align to TRBD1. Trimming cost V 1 base and J 6 bases; bases outside gene matches: 8. CDR3 length: 15 amino acids. CDR1 and CDR2 from the germline V gene are MRHNA and SNTAGT. For the CDR3, the DNA is TGTGCCAGCAGTGACTTTGGGGACAGCCTAAATGGCTACACCTTC. This sequence encodes CASSDFGDSLNGYTF.

CDR3 sequence (DNA): TGTGCCAGCAGCTTAGACAGATTAGAGACCCAGTACTTC. Translating it yields CASSLDRLETQYF. V and J are TRBV7-9 and TRBJ2-5; no firm D call. The V end lost 1 base, the J end lost 4 bases, and 7 bases lay between the germline ends. Germline assignment: CDR1 SEHNR and CDR2 FQNEAQ (reference sequence). CDR3 length: 13 residues.

The rearrangement joins TRBV2 to TRBJ1-2; tentative D call: TRBD1 (6 bases). There are 14 residues in the CDR3. Per germline, CDR1 SNHLY and CDR2 FYNNEI. V was clipped by 4 bases and J by 0 bases, with 9 bases between them. CDR3: CASSGQATNYGYTF. DNA of the CDR3: TGTGCCAGCAGTGGACAGGCTACTAACTATGGCTACACCTTC.

This clone was seen more than once but under ten times. The V call is TRBV2, the J call TRBJ1-1, with D perhaps TRBD1 (5 bases). V lost 9 bases and J lost 2, with 13 bases in between. Germline V gene sequence: CDR1 SNHLY, CDR2 FYNNEI. The CDR3 runs to 13 residues. CDR3 DNA: TGTGCCAGTTTAAACGGGGGTAACACTGAAGCTTTCTTT. Protein sequence: CASLNGGNTEAFF.

This chain uses TRBV6-2 or TRBV6-3 with TRBJ1-1; 8 bases agree with TRBD1. This CDR3 region has 17 residues. V shed 2 bases and J 5 bases; nucleotides not matched to a gene: 13. CDR1 and CDR2 (germline): MNHEY, SVGEGT. This CDR3 reads CASSYPRQGARGTEAFF. The DNA for the CDR3 is TGTGCCAGCAGTTACCCACGTCAGGGGGCGAGAGGGACTGAAGCTTTCTTT.

The rearrangement uses TRBV4-3 and TRBJ2-4; 7 bases are shared with TRBD1. The CDR3 consists of 15 residues. J gave up 7 bases and V 0 bases, and 6 bases lay outside the gene matches. Germline loops: CDR1 LGHNA, CDR2 YSLEER. This chain's CDR3 is CASSQDFTGVNIQYF. CDR3 DNA sequence: TGCGCCAGCAGCCAAGATTTCACAGGGGTGAACATTCAGTACTTC.

The chain is built from TRBV24-1 and TRBJ2-1, with 9 bases matching TRBD1. V was clipped by 3 bases and J by 7 bases; unmatched bases: 3. This CDR3 comprises 14 residues. Germline CDR1 and CDR2: KGHDR and SFDVKD. Written as DNA, the CDR3 is TGTGCCACCAGTGATCCGGACAGGGGAAATGAGCAGTTCTTC. As protein: CATSDPDRGNEQFF.

The chain carries TRBV30 and TRBJ2-3, with 8 bases identical to TRBD2. V lost 2 bases to trimming and J lost 5 bases; unmatched junction nucleotides: 6. This CDR3 is 14 amino acids long. Germline V gives CDR1 GTSNPN, CDR2 SVGIG (reference sequence). In DNA, the CDR3 is TGTGCCTGGAGTAGCGGGGGAACACAAGATACGCAGTATTTT. It yields the protein CAWSSGGTQDTQYF.

The chain joins TRBV10-1 to TRBJ1-2, with D maybe TRBD1 (5 bases). V lost 0 bases to trimming and J lost 8 bases, with 13 bases between them. CDR3 length equals 14 residues. Germline CDR1 is WNHNN and CDR2 is SYGVQD (reference sequence). CDR3 nucleotides: TGCGCCAGCAGTGAGTCGGACACCCCGAGAGGCTACACCTTC. It is translated as CASSESDTPRGYTF.

J is TRBJ2-3 and V is TRBV7-9; tentatively, D is TRBD2 (6 bases). This CDR3 has 16 residues. V was clipped by 4 bases and J by 5 bases, with 19 bases between them. Germline CDR1 is SEHNR and CDR2 is FQNEAQ (reference sequence). CDR3 sequence (DNA): TGTGCCAGCAGCTCAGGGTCCACGGCGGGGAAAGATACGCAGTATTTT. It codes for CASSSGSTAGKDTQYF.

Of note for this clone: Possible read error: a much larger clone is one base away. The rearrangement uses TRBV6-2 or TRBV6-3 and TRBJ1-1; TRBD1 might be the D (6 bases). The germline CDR1 and CDR2 sequences are MNHEY and SVGEGT. The CDR3 totals 13 residues. Trimming left V 5 bases short and J 1 base short, with 8 bases between. The CDR3 nucleotides read TGTGCCAGCAGTGGACAGAGGAACACTGAAGCTTTCTTT. This codes for CASSGQRNTEAFF.

This clone came up a few times. The chain joins TRBV5-6 to TRBJ1-2, with D tentatively TRBD1 (6 bases). Germline V lookup: CDR1 SGHDT, CDR2 YYEEEE. The CDR3 is 15 amino acids. Trimming removed 4 bases at V and 4 bases at J, with 17 bases between. The CDR3 DNA is TGTGCCAGCAGCCTGGCGGGGGGCGGCGGCTATGGCTACACCTTC. This encodes CASSLAGGGGYGYTF.

The CDR3 DNA sequence: TGTGCCAGCAGCCAAGATCGGGGGAGCAATCAGCCCCAGCATTTT. This sequence encodes CASSQDRGSNQPQHF. The chain uses TRBV3-1 (or the pseudogene TRBV3-2) and TRBJ1-5, with a weak D call TRBD1 (5 bases). The CDR3 has 15 amino acids. Germline V gene lookup returns CDR1 LGHDT and CDR2 YNNKEL (reference sequence). Trimming removed 0 bases at V and 1 base at J, with 7 bases between.

CDR3 coding DNA: TGTGCCAGCAGCCGGTTTCAGGGCTTGAACACTGAAGCTTTCTTT. Protein product: CASSRFQGLNTEAFF. The rearrangement joins TRBV7-3 to TRBJ1-1; tentatively, D is TRBD1 (5 bases). With 5 bases removed from V and 0 bases from J, the gap between germline ends came to 13 bases. Germline V gene lookup returns CDR1 SGHTA and CDR2 FQGTGA. The CDR3 has 15 amino acids. Drawing the rest from reference TRBV7-3 and TRBJ1-1, the complete variable domain is GAGVSQTPSNKVTEKGKYVELRCDPISGHTALYWYRQSLGQGPEFLIYFQGTGAADDSGLPNDRFFAVRPEGSVSTLKIQRTERGDSAVYLCASSRFQGLNTEAFFGQGTRLTVV.

The chain joins TRBV7-8 to TRBJ1-1; 10 bases align to TRBD1. Germline loops: CDR1 SGHVS, CDR2 FQNEAQ. J lost 2 bases, V lost 5 bases, and 5 bases had no gene match. There are 15 residues in the CDR3. DNA for the CDR3: TGTGCCAGCAGCCTTGACAGGGGGCGAAACACTGAAGCTTTCTTT. Translating gives CASSLDRGRNTEAFF.

The chain has TRBV2 and TRBJ1-1; perhaps TRBD1 as D (5 bases). Germline V lookup: CDR1 SNHLY, CDR2 FYNNEI. V shed 0 bases and J shed 0 bases, with 11 bases lying between them. The CDR3 covers 16 residues. The CDR3 sequence is CASSEALPGLNTEAFF. As DNA, the CDR3 is TGTGCCAGCAGTGAAGCGCTTCCAGGGTTGAACACTGAAGCTTTCTTT.

The chain is built from TRBV28 and TRBJ2-1; D unresolved. V shed 2 bases and J shed 5 bases, with 16 bases lying between them. This CDR3 has 16 amino acids. Germline loops: CDR1 MDHEN, CDR2 SYDVKM. The CDR3 spells CASSLRQVRLNNEQFF. DNA for the CDR3: TGTGCCAGCAGTTTAAGGCAGGTCAGGCTTAACAATGAGCAGTTCTTC.

V and J are TRBV10-1 and TRBJ1-2, with a possible D match to TRBD1 (6 bases). Between the trimmed V and J ends, which lost 5 bases and 5 bases, there was a span of 12 bases. Germline V gene sequence: CDR1 WNHNN, CDR2 SYGVQD (reference sequence). The CDR3 is 13 residues long. The CDR3 sequence: CASSRGQRYGYTF. The CDR3 bases are TGCGCCAGCAGTAGAGGACAGCGATATGGCTACACCTTC.

This chain connects TRBV7-9 to TRBJ2-3; D uncertain. Germline V gives CDR1 SEHNR, CDR2 FQNEAQ (reference sequence). This CDR3 contains 16 residues. Trimming pared 7 bases from V and 2 bases from J, leaving 19 bases between. CDR3: CASTSGVHGYTDTQYF. CDR3 nucleotides: TGTGCCAGCACTTCGGGTGTACACGGTTACACAGATACGCAGTATTTT.

This clone appeared a few times. The J gene is TRBJ2-1, the V gene TRBV25-1; 9 nucleotides match TRBD2. CDR3 length equals 15 residues. The J segment lost 5 bases and the V segment lost 8 bases, leaving 10 bases of the junction unmatched. Per the germline V gene, CDR1 is MGHDK and CDR2 is SYGVNS. Here the CDR3 DNA reads TGTGCCAGCGGATCTAGCGGGGTCGGACACAATGAGCAGTTCTTC. It specifies CASGSSGVGHNEQFF. Combining the CDR3 with reference TRBV25-1 and TRBJ2-1 gives the whole variable domain EADIYQTPRYLVIGTGKKITLECSQTMGHDKMYWYQQDPGMELHLIHYSYGVNSTEKGDLSSESTVSRIRTEHFPLTLESARPSHTSQYLCASGSSGVGHNEQFFGPGTRLTVL.

The rearrangement links TRBV6-4 to TRBJ1-6; 9 bases are a match to TRBD1. Germline lookup yields CDR1 MRHNA and CDR2 SNTAGT. Trimming at V came to 4 bases and at J to 7 bases, leaving 2 bases not matched to a gene. This CDR3 has 14 amino acids. The CDR3 nucleotides are TGTGCCAGCAGTGCCGGGACAGGGAATTCACCCCTCCACTTT. As protein: CASSAGTGNSPLHF.

This chain joins TRBV7-9 and TRBJ1-2; a possible D gene is TRBD1 (6 bases). Looked up from germline, CDR1 is SEHNR and CDR2 is FQNEAQ (reference sequence). Between the trimmed V and J ends, which lost 1 base and 0 bases, there was a span of 18 bases. This CDR3 is built from 18 residues. The CDR3 protein is CASSLVSGRGRANYGYTF. The DNA for the CDR3 is TGTGCCAGCAGCTTAGTCTCGGGCAGGGGAAGAGCTAACTATGGCTACACCTTC. Full variable domain (missing parts from reference TRBV7-9 and TRBJ1-2): DTGVSQNPRHKITKRGQNVTFRCDPISEHNRLYWYRQTLGQGPEFLTYFQNEAQLEKSRLLSDRFSAERPKGSFSTLEIQRTEQGDSAMYLCASSLVSGRGRANYGYTFGSGTRLTVV.

V and J are TRBV18 and TRBJ2-5; no clear D. This CDR3 region has 11 residues. Germline CDR1 KGHSH, CDR2 LQKENI. V dropped 2 bases and J dropped 6 bases, with 4 bases sitting between them. CDR3: CASSPDKTQYF. The CDR3 region has the DNA TGTGCCAGCTCACCAGACAAGACCCAGTACTTC.